The 7 T cell receptor beta chains in this list originate from one sample, sequenced in a study of radiotherapy plus CTLA-4 blockade in lung cancer. Sequencing used immunoSEQ multiplex PCR; TCRdb keeps in-frame clones, though not all of them. The table includes some 120,000 clones, 70% to 85% detected once. Here the sequenced sample was peripheral blood, taken from a patient treated with radiotherapy plus ipilimumab. These receptors all come from a human donor with non-small cell lung cancer that progressed on radiotherapy plus ipilimumab. Some clones in this sample may be carry-over from other donors' samples.

The V and J genes are TRBV29-1 and TRBJ2-7; the D gene could be TRBD1 or TRBD2 (5 bases each). CDR1 and CDR2 from the germline V gene are SQVTM and ANQGSEA. The CDR3 covers 13 residues. The V end lost 6 bases, the J end lost 2 bases, and 14 bases lay between the germline ends. CDR3 bases: TGCAGCGTCTCCGGGACGTGGACCTACGAGCAGTACTTC. This sequence encodes CSVSGTWTYEQYF.

This clone occurred a few times. V and J are TRBV7-9 and TRBJ2-1; 10 bases map to TRBD1. This CDR3 is built from 15 residues. The V gene's germline CDR1 is SEHNR and CDR2 FQNEAQ (reference sequence). The J segment lost 9 bases and the V segment lost 5 bases, leaving 10 bases of the junction unmatched. The CDR3 protein is CASSPAPDRGGEQFF. The DNA of the CDR3 is TGTGCCAGCAGCCCTGCACCGGACAGGGGGGGTGAGCAGTTCTTC. The entire variable domain, with the rest obtained from reference TRBV7-9 and TRBJ2-1, is as follows: DTGVSQNPRHKITKRGQNVTFRCDPISEHNRLYWYRQTLGQGPEFLTYFQNEAQLEKSRLLSDRFSAERPKGSFSTLEIQRTEQGDSAMYLCASSPAPDRGGEQFFGPGTRLTVL.

CDR3 region: CAWSGLAGGEETQYF. CDR3 coding DNA: TGTGCCTGGAGTGGACTAGCGGGGGGCGAAGAGACCCAGTACTTC. The V call is TRBV30, the J call TRBJ2-5; 13 bases match TRBD2. CDR1 and CDR2 (germline): GTSNPN, SVGIG (reference sequence). This CDR3 has 15 residues. The V and J ends lost 1 base and 3 bases, in that order; junction bases with no gene match: 2.

This clone was found once. The CDR3: CATSRFDSSGIQQYF. CDR3 coding DNA: TGTGCCACCAGCAGATTTGACTCTTCGGGGATTCAGCAGTACTTC. The chain recombines TRBV15 with TRBJ2-7; a possible D gene is TRBD2 (5 bases). Trimming shortened V by 2 bases and J by 8 bases, and 19 bases separated the two germline ends. The CDR3 is made up of 15 amino acids. The germline gives CDR1 LNHNV, CDR2 YYDKDF (reference sequence).

This clone was recorded only once. The chain employs TRBV9 and TRBJ2-4, with D maybe TRBD1 (6 bases). Germline V gene data show CDR1 as SGDLS and CDR2 as YYNGEE. The CDR3 length is 16 residues. Trimming pared 4 bases from V and 1 base from J, leaving 15 bases between. As DNA, the CDR3 is TGTGCCAGCAGCCCTAGCCCTCAGGGGGCCAAAAACATTCAGTACTTC. It yields the protein CASSPSPQGAKNIQYF.

This sequence joins TRBV6-5 and TRBJ2-1, with D perhaps given as TRBD1 or TRBD2 (5 bases each). V was cut by 4 bases and J by 9 bases, with 10 bases left in between. The germline V gene encodes CDR1 MNHEY and CDR2 SVGAGI. This CDR3 comprises 12 residues. As DNA, the CDR3 is TGTGCCAGCAGTTCCTGGGGGAGTGAGCAGTTCTTC. As protein: CASSSWGSEQFF.

A few counts support this clone. The chain carries TRBV6-1 and TRBJ2-1; D possibly corresponds to TRBD2 (7 bases). Germline loops: CDR1 MNHNS, CDR2 SASEGT. The V gene lost 2 bases and the J gene lost 2 bases, with 10 bases spanning the gap. This CDR3 comprises 15 residues. CDR3 coding DNA: TGTGCCAGCAGTGAATGGGGGGGCACCTACAATGAGCAGTTCTTC. Protein: CASSEWGGTYNEQFF.